The 32 T cell receptor beta chains listed next were all sequenced from one sample in a study of T cell responses to AZD1222 COVID-19 vaccine. The table came from immunoSEQ multiplex PCR; TCRdb's copy has only in-frame clones and leaves some out. The repertoire includes tens of thousands of clones, around nine tenths of them detected once, and 6.9% sits in the top ten. The sequencing here drew on peripheral blood, taken 28 days after the second AZD1222 dose. These receptors were taken from an adult who received the AZD1222 COVID-19 vaccine.

This chain joins TRBV6-5 and TRBJ1-2; TRBD1 agrees at 7 bases. The V gene's germline CDR1 is MNHEY and CDR2 SVGAGI. CDR3 length equals 15 residues. V trimming: 4 bases; J trimming: 7 bases; junction bases outside the gene matches: 12. The CDR3 DNA follows: TGTGCCAGCAGTTCCGGCGAAGGGGGCAGGTTTGGCTACACCTTC. This sequence encodes CASSSGEGGRFGYTF.

The V and J genes are TRBV6-5 and TRBJ1-1, with D uncertain. The germline V gene encodes CDR1 MNHEY and CDR2 SVGAGI. The ends were cut back, 8 bases at V and 1 base at J, with 17 bases in the middle. The CDR3 length is 15 residues. Written as DNA, the CDR3 is TGTGCCAGCCTTGCCCCGGGCGGGTCGAACACTGAAGCTTTCTTT. Protein product: CASLAPGGSNTEAFF.

The chain links TRBV6-6 to TRBJ1-1; D is possibly TRBD1 (5 bases). Trimming stripped 5 bases from V and 1 base from J, with 17 bases between. The germline V gene encodes CDR1 MNHNY and CDR2 SVGAGI (reference sequence). This CDR3 spans 16 amino acids. CDR3 loop: CASSPLIWGPNTEAFF. The CDR3 nucleotides read TGTGCCAGCAGTCCCCTAATTTGGGGACCGAACACTGAAGCTTTCTTT.

The chain combines TRBV7-3 with TRBJ2-1; weak D call: TRBD1 (5 bases). The CDR3 has 14 amino acids. CDR1 and CDR2 from the germline V gene are SGHTA and FQGTGA. Trimming removed 2 bases from V and 8 bases from J, with 13 bases in between. CDR3 in DNA: TGTGCCAGCAGCTTAGCAGGGTTCAACGATGAGCAGTTCTTC. This encodes CASSLAGFNDEQFF.

This clone was counted a single time. The chain combines TRBV4-3 with TRBJ2-1; perhaps D is TRBD1 or TRBD2 (5 bases each). The CDR3 contains 16 residues. Germline V gives CDR1 LGHNA, CDR2 YSLEER. Trimming removed 0 bases at V and 7 bases at J, with 16 bases between. CDR3 sequence (DNA): TGCGCCAGCAGCCAAGAGGGACCCCTTAATATGAATGAGCAGTTCTTC. Residues: CASSQEGPLNMNEQFF.

The rearrangement joins TRBV29-1 to TRBJ1-5; D gene ambiguous. Germline assignment: CDR1 SQVTM and CDR2 ANQGSEA. V shed 4 bases and J shed 6 bases, with 4 bases lying between them. CDR3 length equals 10 residues. CDR3: CSVGSQPQHF. The CDR3 DNA reads as TGCAGCGTTGGTAGTCAGCCCCAGCATTTT.

The sample holds one count of this clone. The rearrangement uses TRBV4-1 and TRBJ1-3, with D unresolved. Trimming removed 0 bases at V and 0 bases at J, with 12 bases between. The germline CDR1 and CDR2 sequences are MGHRA and YSYEKL. The CDR3 contains 17 residues. CDR3 protein: CASSQDEGRSSGNTIYF. Written as DNA, the CDR3 is TGCGCCAGCAGCCAAGATGAGGGCCGGAGCTCTGGAAACACCATATATTTT.

V gene TRBV5-1 combines with J gene TRBJ2-1, with 8 bases lining up with TRBD2. V lost 0 bases and J lost 7; bases outside the gene matches: 3. The CDR3 is made up of 14 amino acids. Germline V gene lookup returns CDR1 SGHRS and CDR2 YFSETQ. CDR3 in DNA: TGCGCCAGCAGCTTGGACATAGCGGGAAATGAGCAGTTCTTC. Protein: CASSLDIAGNEQFF.

The chain joins TRBV6-4 to TRBJ2-3; possibly TRBD1 for D (6 bases). Germline V gene lookup returns CDR1 MRHNA and CDR2 SNTAGT. The CDR3 runs to 16 residues. V lost 6 bases and J lost 2, with 18 bases in between. The CDR3 here is CASSAGPGEDTDTQYF. CDR3 coding DNA: TGTGCCAGCAGCGCCGGGCCAGGGGAAGACACAGATACGCAGTATTTT.

The chain has TRBV9 and TRBJ1-2; D might be TRBD1 (5 bases). CDR3 length equals 13 residues. V was clipped by 4 bases and J by 1 base, with 8 bases between them. CDR1 and CDR2 from the germline V gene are SGDLS and YYNGEE. For the CDR3, the DNA is TGTGCCAGCAGCCCCGACAGTAACTATGGCTACACCTTC. Its translation is CASSPDSNYGYTF.

The chain uses TRBV19 and TRBJ2-1; a weak D match, TRBD2 (5 bases). Trimming shortened V by 0 bases and J by 5 bases, and 11 bases separated the two germline ends. The CDR3 length is 15 residues. Germline CDR1 is LNHDA and CDR2 is SQIVND (reference sequence). CDR3 sequence: CASSIDRAGNNEQFF. CDR3 nucleotides: TGTGCCAGTAGTATAGATCGGGCCGGGAACAATGAGCAGTTCTTC.

The rearrangement uses TRBV6-5 and TRBJ2-7, with 11 bases fitting TRBD1. Germline CDR1 and CDR2: MNHEY and SVGAGI. The CDR3 covers 13 residues. Losses at the gene ends were 6 bases for V and 4 bases for J; bases not matched to a gene: 2. The CDR3 is CASRGQGEYEQYF. In DNA form, the CDR3 reads TGTGCCAGCAGGGGACAGGGGGAATACGAGCAGTACTTC.

The chain combines TRBV27 with TRBJ2-7; the D call may be TRBD1 or TRBD2 (5 bases each). The germline V and J ends were trimmed by 3 bases and 6 bases, with 21 bases remaining between them. The CDR3 length is 16 residues. Germline CDR1 reads MNHEY; CDR2 reads SMNVEV (reference sequence). This CDR3 is CASSFLNGAPTGEQYF. The CDR3, as DNA: TGTGCCAGCAGTTTCCTAAACGGGGCCCCTACGGGCGAGCAGTACTTC.

The chain links TRBV4-2 to TRBJ2-7; 7 bases are a match to TRBD1. J lost 4 bases, V lost 0 bases, and 6 bases had no gene match. CDR3 length equals 15 residues. Germline V gene sequence: CDR1 LGHNA, CDR2 YNFKEQ. CDR3 coding DNA: TGTGCCAGCAGCCAAGACTGGGACAGACCTTACGAGCAGTACTTC. As protein: CASSQDWDRPYEQYF.

V usage is TRBV18 and J usage is TRBJ2-1; 8 positions agree with TRBD2. V lost 0 bases to trimming and J lost 9 bases; unmatched junction nucleotides: 13. The CDR3 sequence is 17 residues long. Germline V CDR1 and CDR2: KGHSH, LQKENI. This chain's CDR3 is CASSPPGTAGVWGEQFF. CDR3 in DNA: TGTGCCAGCTCACCACCGGGTACAGCGGGAGTTTGGGGTGAGCAGTTCTTC.

This clone was seen a handful of times. This sequence joins TRBV14 and TRBJ2-1; TRBD1 matches 9 bases. This CDR3 is 15 amino acids long. Germline V lookup: CDR1 SGHDN, CDR2 FVKESK. Trimming at V came to 4 bases and at J to 9 bases, leaving 10 bases not matched to a gene. The CDR3 sequence is CASSPGQGLAIEQFF. As DNA, the CDR3 is TGTGCCAGCAGCCCGGGACAGGGACTCGCCATTGAGCAGTTCTTC.

The genes are TRBV25-1 and TRBJ1-1, with 10 positions matching TRBD1. This CDR3 contains 14 residues. Germline V gene data show CDR1 as MGHDK and CDR2 as SYGVNS. Trimming at V came to 3 bases and at J to 9 bases, leaving 7 bases not matched to a gene. CDR3 sequence (DNA): TGTGCCAGCAGTGACCCCAGGACAGGGGGAAAAGCTTTCTTT. Encoded protein: CASSDPRTGGKAFF.

This rearrangement joins TRBV2 to TRBJ1-1, with 8 bases aligning to TRBD1. The V segment lost 4 bases and the J segment 5 bases; nucleotides outside the gene matches: 3. The CDR3 is made up of 13 amino acids. Germline V lookup: CDR1 SNHLY, CDR2 FYNNEI. CDR3 amino acids: CASSGQGATEAFF. The CDR3 nucleotides are TGTGCCAGCAGTGGCCAGGGGGCAACTGAAGCTTTCTTT.

This clone was seen a single time. The V call is TRBV7-9, the J call TRBJ2-1, with D tentatively TRBD2 (5 bases). V was pared by 6 bases and J by 8 bases, with 14 bases between. This CDR3 has 13 amino acids. Germline CDR1 is SEHNR and CDR2 is FQNEAQ (reference sequence). CDR3 coding DNA: TGTGCCAGCAGGGTACTAGACAACGATGAGCAGTTCTTC. This translates into CASRVLDNDEQFF.

The rearrangement joins TRBV3-1 (or the pseudogene TRBV3-2) to TRBJ2-2; 11 nucleotides match TRBD1. Germline CDR1 reads LGHDT; CDR2 reads YNNKEL (reference sequence). With V trimmed by 7 bases and J by 7 bases, 8 bases remained unmatched. The CDR3 is 15 amino acids. The CDR3 reads CASKGQGAVVGELFF. CDR3 DNA sequence: TGTGCCAGCAAAGGACAGGGGGCAGTAGTCGGGGAGCTGTTTTTT.

The chain couples TRBV7-9 to TRBJ1-1; TRBD1 aligns across 9 bases. Losses at the gene ends were 4 bases for V and 3 bases for J; bases not matched to a gene: 6. The CDR3 is 15 residues long. Germline assignment: CDR1 SEHNR and CDR2 FQNEAQ (reference sequence). The CDR3 region has the DNA TGTGCCAGCAGCTCTACAGGGGGCGCTTACACTGAAGCTTTCTTT. Its protein is CASSSTGGAYTEAFF.

This chain joins TRBV7-6 and TRBJ2-7, with 10 bases lining up with TRBD2. Germline V gene sequence: CDR1 SGHVS, CDR2 FNYEAQ. The CDR3 covers 18 residues. With V trimmed by 5 bases and J by 2 bases, 15 bases remained unmatched. This CDR3 reads CASSPRAGGPFLPYEQYF. CDR3 nucleotide sequence: TGTGCCAGCAGCCCACGAGCGGGAGGGCCTTTTTTGCCCTACGAGCAGTACTTC.

The V gene is TRBV19, the J gene TRBJ2-3, with 8 bases aligning to TRBD2. Germline trimming cut 1 base from V and 2 bases from J; bases unmatched to any gene: 2. CDR3 length equals 15 residues. CDR1 is LNHDA and CDR2 is SQIVND in the germline V gene (reference sequence). The DNA for the CDR3 is TGTGCCAGTAGTATAGCGGGAGGGTACACAGATACGCAGTATTTT. Amino acids: CASSIAGGYTDTQYF.

As to this clone: Sequence at one end of the junction differs from germline and may be a read error. The chain joins TRBV2 to TRBJ2-3; the D gene could be TRBD1 or TRBD2 (5 bases each). This CDR3 is 10 amino acids long. The V gene's germline CDR1 is SNHLY and CDR2 FYNNEI. The CDR3: CASSEVGPHF. Here the CDR3 DNA reads TGTGCCAGCAGTGAAGTGGGACCACATTTT.

The chain couples TRBV14 to TRBJ2-7; 9 bases are a match to TRBD1. Germline loops: CDR1 SGHDN, CDR2 FVKESK. Trimming removed 7 bases from V and 5 bases from J; junction bases left unmatched: 12. CDR3 size: 15 residues. CDR3 sequence (DNA): TGTGCCAGCAACGGAATCGGGACAGGGTACGACGAGCAGTACTTC. Translation: CASNGIGTGYDEQYF.

The V call is TRBV30, the J call TRBJ1-1; D is undetermined. CDR3 length: 13 amino acids. The V end was cut by 7 bases, the J end by 5 bases, with 17 bases between. CDR1 and CDR2 (germline): GTSNPN, SVGIG (reference sequence). CDR3 DNA: TGTGCCTCCCTACGGGGTTTATCGACTGAAGCTTTCTTT. Encoded protein: CASLRGLSTEAFF.

V is TRBV27 and J is TRBJ1-3, with D unclear. CDR1 and CDR2 (germline): MNHEY, SMNVEV (reference sequence). The CDR3 contains 13 residues. Trimming removed 6 bases from V and 0 bases from J, with 6 bases in between. CDR3 nucleotides: TGTGCCAGCAGACCCGCCTCTGGAAACACCATATATTTT. Translating gives CASRPASGNTIYF.

The gene calls are TRBV7-3 and TRBJ2-1, with a possible D match to TRBD2 (6 bases). Trimming stripped 5 bases from V and 0 bases from J, with 11 bases between. This CDR3 has 15 residues. Germline V gives CDR1 SGHTA, CDR2 FQGTGA. The CDR3 nucleotides read TGTGCCAGCAGCCCAGCGGGCATCTCCTACAATGAGCAGTTCTTC. Its translation is CASSPAGISYNEQFF.

The chain carries TRBV5-1 and TRBJ1-1; D perhaps matches TRBD1 (5 bases). The CDR3 spans 15 residues. V dropped 3 bases and J dropped 2 bases, with 14 bases sitting between them. Germline V gene sequence: CDR1 SGHRS, CDR2 YFSETQ. CDR3 residues: CASSWTRVTNTEAFF. DNA for the CDR3: TGCGCCAGCAGCTGGACCAGGGTGACCAACACTGAAGCTTTCTTT.

The CDR3 sequence: CASSARTSGTYNEQFF. The CDR3 DNA sequence: TGTGCCAGCAGCGCCCGGACTAGCGGGACGTACAATGAGCAGTTCTTC. This chain links TRBV9 with TRBJ2-1; 12 bases are shared with TRBD2. The CDR3 extends over 16 amino acids. Germline CDR1 is SGDLS and CDR2 is YYNGEE. The J segment lost 4 bases and the V segment lost 3 bases, leaving 5 bases of the junction unmatched.

This clone was seen more than once but under ten times. As DNA, the CDR3 is TGTGCCATCAGTGAGCAAACAGTGAACTATGGCTACACCTTC. Protein product: CAISEQTVNYGYTF. The chain employs TRBV10-3 and TRBJ1-2; no definite D call. Germline V gene sequence: CDR1 ENHRY, CDR2 SYGVKD. With 2 bases removed from V and 2 bases from J, the gap between germline ends came to 9 bases. The CDR3 contains 14 residues.

The chain employs TRBV5-1 and TRBJ2-7; 9 bases are shared with TRBD1. The germline gives CDR1 SGHRS, CDR2 YFSETQ. The CDR3 contains 16 residues. The V gene end was trimmed by 4 bases and the J gene end by 2 bases; junction bases not matched to a gene: 10. The CDR3, as DNA: TGCGCCAGCAGCCCGTATGGACAGGGGATTCCCTACGAGCAGTACTTC. This gives the protein CASSPYGQGIPYEQYF.